These 28 T cell receptor beta chains share one sample of origin, sequenced in a study of CD8+CD57+ T cells in acquired aplastic anemia. The patients chosen for sequencing had shown expansion of CD8+CD57+ cells (detected by flow cytometry). TCR beta VDJ and CDR3 profiles were obtained from a genomic DNA template. TCRdb redid the calling of the reads with MiXCR, one entry per CDR3 protein. The data show 150,000 to 200,000 distinct CDR3 sequences, 45% to 55% seen once. Sequenced material: sorted CD4+, CD8+, or CD8+CD57+ T cells (not recorded which) from PBMCs. All receptors come from a human donor with aplastic anemia.

V and J are TRBV6-6 and TRBJ1-1, with D maybe TRBD1 (6 bases). Trimming removed 5 bases from V and 0 bases from J, with 13 bases in between. The CDR3 is made up of 15 amino acids. Germline V lookup: CDR1 MNHNY, CDR2 SVGAGI (reference sequence). CDR3 region: CASSNQGIMNTEAFF. CDR3 sequence (DNA): TGTGCCAGCAGTAACCAGGGGATCATGAACACTGAAGCTTTCTTT.

This clonotype was found a few times. The J gene is TRBJ2-1, the V gene TRBV27; 10 nucleotides agree with TRBD2. The CDR3 consists of 15 residues. Losses at the gene ends were 6 bases for V and 5 bases for J; bases not matched to a gene: 7. Germline CDR1 MNHEY, CDR2 SMNVEV (reference sequence). The CDR3 sequence: CASRSTSGFNNEQFF. The CDR3, as DNA: TGTGCCAGCAGGTCGACTAGCGGGTTTAACAATGAGCAGTTCTTC.

This clonotype was detected only a few times. The chain links TRBV11-1 to TRBJ2-3, with D tentatively TRBD1 (6 bases). V shed 1 base and J shed 4 bases, with 12 bases lying between them. CDR3 size: 15 residues. CDR1 SGHAT and CDR2 FQDESV come from the germline V gene (reference sequence). CDR3 sequence reads: CASSLEQGRADTQYF. CDR3 in DNA: TGTGCCAGCAGCTTAGAACAGGGACGGGCAGATACGCAGTATTTT.

In this sample, this clonotype turned up once. This chain connects TRBV10-3 to TRBJ2-5; D perhaps matches TRBD2 (6 bases). Germline V gene data show CDR1 as ENHRY and CDR2 as SYGVKD. The CDR3 has 14 amino acids. V was pared by 6 bases and J by 2 bases, with 13 bases between. CDR3 loop: CAISPRGSQETQYF. The CDR3 region has the DNA TGTGCCATCAGCCCCCGGGGGAGTCAAGAGACCCAGTACTTC.

Concerning this clonotype itself: This may be a read error, as it is one base from a much larger clone. V and J are TRBV24-1 and TRBJ2-3, with TRBD2 identical over 10 bases. The CDR3 is made up of 14 amino acids. Looked up from germline, CDR1 is KGHDR and CDR2 is SFDVKD. CDR3 protein: CVAEAGGTTDTQYF. CDR3 DNA sequence: TGTGTCGCCGAAGCGGGAGGGACCACAGATACGCAGTATTTT.

With respect to this clonotype: A much larger clone differs from this one at a single base, so this may be a read error. Since the CDR3 does not end with the conserved phenylalanine or tryptophan, this likely comes from a read error. The V gene is TRBV9, the J gene TRBJ2-5; TRBD2 aligns across 10 bases. The DNA end lines up better with TRBJ2-7; the J call may be wrong. The CDR3 runs 15 residues. Germline V gives CDR1 SGDLS, CDR2 YYNGEE. The CDR3 is CASSVATSGTREQYS. CDR3 DNA sequence: TGTGCCAGCAGCGTAGCTACTAGCGGGACTCGCGAGCAGTACTCC.

This clonotype was recorded at least ten times. The chain employs TRBV10-3 and TRBJ2-3; TRBD2 agrees at 8 bases. The junction had 3 bases not matched to a gene; V was cut back by 3 bases and J by 1 base. CDR3 length: 15 residues. Germline values: CDR1 ENHRY, CDR2 SYGVKD. CDR3 sequence (DNA): TGTGCCATCAGTGAAGGAGCGGGAGGCACAGATACGCAGTATTTT. Amino acids: CAISEGAGGTDTQYF.

This clonotype was detected a few times. The V call is TRBV10-3, the J call TRBJ2-2; no definite D call. Deletions cut 6 bases from V and 2 bases from J, with 7 bases between. CDR1 ENHRY and CDR2 SYGVKD come from the germline V gene. This CDR3 is 13 amino acids long. In nucleotides, the CDR3 is TGTGCCATCAGGATGGGAAACACCGGGGAGCTGTTTTTT. It translates to CAIRMGNTGELFF.

This chain uses TRBV14 with TRBJ2-2; TRBD2 might be the D (5 bases). Trimming removed 6 bases at V and 4 bases at J, with 15 bases between. Germline CDR1 and CDR2: SGHDN and FVKESK. The CDR3 has 15 amino acids. CDR3 in DNA: TGTGCCAGCAGTCCACTAGGGCCGATCACCGGGGAGCTGTTTTTT. This codes for CASSPLGPITGELFF.

The genes are TRBV7-4 and TRBJ2-7; D is unclear. Deletions cut 5 bases from V and 3 bases from J, with 8 bases between. CDR3 length: 12 residues. The germline V gene encodes CDR1 SGHVT and CDR2 SQSDAQ. The CDR3 loop is CASSNPNYEQYF. In DNA form, the CDR3 reads TGTGCCAGCAGCAATCCGAACTACGAGCAGTACTTC.

In its sample, this clonotype was seen many times. This chain links TRBV6-1 with TRBJ1-1; D remains unclear. The CDR3 length is 14 residues. CDR1 is MNHNS and CDR2 is SASEGT in the germline V gene. Between the trimmed V and J ends, which lost 5 bases and 8 bases, there was a span of 18 bases. CDR3 sequence: CASSQSALGWEAFF. CDR3 DNA: TGTGCCAGCAGTCAAAGCGCCCTGGGTTGGGAAGCTTTCTTT.

This clonotype was detected once. V usage is TRBV20-1 and J usage is TRBJ1-2; weak D call: TRBD1 (5 bases). This CDR3 is built from 14 residues. Trimming stripped 6 bases from V and 2 bases from J, with 16 bases between. CDR1 and CDR2 (germline): DFQATT, SNEGSKA (reference sequence). The DNA for the CDR3 is TGCAGTGCACCGGGACGGACCCCGAACTATGGCTACACCTTC. Protein product: CSAPGRTPNYGYTF.

This clonotype was counted ten times or more. The chain carries TRBV12-5 and TRBJ1-2, with a weak D call TRBD1 (6 bases). V lost 6 bases to trimming and J lost 8 bases, with 16 bases between them. This CDR3 has 13 amino acids. Germline V lookup: CDR1 LGHNT, CDR2 FRNRAP. The CDR3 protein is CASGAGGLEGYTF. The CDR3 DNA reads as TGTGCTAGTGGGGCGGGGGGGCTCGAGGGCTACACCTTC.

At least ten counts were recorded for this clonotype. Here the CDR3 reads CASSTDPPDTQYF. The CDR3 DNA sequence: TGTGCCAGCAGCACAGACCCCCCCGATACGCAGTATTTT. V gene TRBV7-6 combines with J gene TRBJ2-3, with D unclear. CDR3 length: 13 amino acids. V lost 5 bases to trimming and J lost 6 bases, with 12 bases between them. Germline loops: CDR1 SGHVS, CDR2 FNYEAQ.

This clonotype has only a few counts. The chain links TRBV5-1 to TRBJ2-1, with TRBD1 matching 9 bases. The germline V gene has CDR1 SGHRS and CDR2 YFSETQ. V gave up 5 bases and J gave up 4 bases; unmatched junction bases: 7. The CDR3 sequence is 15 residues long. CDR3 DNA sequence: TGCGCCAGCAGTTTTCGGGACAGGGATTACAATGAGCAGTTCTTC. Translating gives CASSFRDRDYNEQFF.

On this clonotype: At one of its ends the junction is not consistent with the germline gene, which may arise from a read error. This chain joins TRBV10-1 and TRBJ2-7, with 7 bases that match TRBD1. CDR1 and CDR2 from the germline V gene are WNHNN and SYGVQD (reference sequence). The CDR3 is made up of 14 amino acids. The CDR3 region has the DNA TGTGCCAGCAGCCAACCGGGACAGAGCTACGAGCAGTACTTC. Its translation is CASSQPGQSYEQYF.

J is TRBJ2-7 and V is TRBV15; a possible D gene is TRBD2 (5 bases). This CDR3 contains 16 residues. V gave up 0 bases and J gave up 0 bases, with 12 bases separating them. Germline CDR1 and CDR2: LNHNV and YYDKDF (reference sequence). CDR3 loop: CATSRERGVSSYEQYF. The CDR3 nucleotides read TGTGCCACCAGCAGAGAACGGGGAGTGAGCTCCTACGAGCAGTACTTC.

The CDR3 sequence is CATSLGGLYNEQFF. CDR3 DNA sequence: TGTGCCACCTCCCTGGGGGGCCTCTACAATGAGCAGTTCTTC. The chain carries TRBV19 and TRBJ2-1; D could derive from TRBD1 or TRBD2 (6 bases each). From germline, CDR1 is LNHDA and CDR2 SQIVND (reference sequence). Trimming cost V 10 bases and J 3 bases, with 16 bases left between them. This CDR3 comprises 14 residues.

This clonotype was observed a handful of times. V and J are TRBV25-1 and TRBJ2-2; no clear D gene. In germline, CDR1 is MGHDK, CDR2 SYGVNS. V was shortened by 5 bases and J by 6 bases, with 19 bases between the two germline ends. This CDR3 contains 16 residues. In DNA form, the CDR3 reads TGTGCCAGCAGTTTATTGGAACCCAAGGGTTCCGGGGAGCTGTTTTTT. Its protein product is CASSLLEPKGSGELFF.

The chain couples TRBV7-8 to TRBJ2-5; no clear D. The CDR3 extends over 14 amino acids. V shed 2 bases and J shed 8 bases, with 15 bases lying between them. Germline V lookup: CDR1 SGHVS, CDR2 FQNEAQ. The CDR3 here is CASSLTASKDTQYF. As DNA, the CDR3 is TGTGCCAGCAGCTTAACGGCTTCCAAGGATACCCAGTACTTC.

The chain joins TRBV6-2 or TRBV6-3 to TRBJ1-2; D might be TRBD1 (5 bases). The V gene lost 0 bases and the J gene lost 5 bases, with 16 bases spanning the gap. The CDR3 is 16 amino acids. Germline CDR1 and CDR2: MNHEY and SVGEGT. CDR3 protein: CASSYSKNLGQYGYTF. DNA of the CDR3: TGTGCCAGCAGTTACTCGAAGAATCTGGGGCAGTATGGCTACACCTTC.

CDR3 sequence reads: CASSSSGTGGPNEQFF. DNA of the CDR3: TGTGCCAGCAGTTCCTCCGGGACAGGGGGTCCCAATGAGCAGTTCTTC. The V call is TRBV2, the J call TRBJ2-7, with TRBD1 matching over 11 bases. Near its end, the DNA agrees better with TRBJ2-1, so the J call may be wrong. The CDR3 spans 16 residues. Germline V gene data show CDR1 as SNHLY and CDR2 as FYNNEI.

This chain connects TRBV15 to TRBJ2-1, with 8 bases that match TRBD2. Looked up from germline, CDR1 is LNHNV and CDR2 is YYDKDF (reference sequence). This CDR3 is 16 amino acids long. The junction had 10 bases not matched to a gene; V was cut back by 5 bases and J by 4 bases. The chain's CDR3 is CATSAKRETLYNEQFF. CDR3 nucleotides: TGTGCCACCAGCGCTAAGCGGGAGACATTGTACAATGAGCAGTTCTTC.

Only a few counts were recorded for this clonotype. V gene TRBV19 combines with J gene TRBJ2-1; 10 nucleotides agree with TRBD1. The CDR3 is made up of 15 amino acids. V dropped 5 bases and J dropped 5; count of bases not matched to a gene: 6. The germline CDR1 and CDR2 sequences are LNHDA and SQIVND (reference sequence). Here the CDR3 reads CASSEAGTGDNEQFF. Written as DNA, the CDR3 is TGTGCCAGTAGTGAAGCCGGGACAGGGGACAATGAGCAGTTCTTC. Full variable domain (remainder filled in from reference TRBV19 and TRBJ2-1): DGGITQSPKYLFRKEGQNVTLSCEQNLNHDAMYWYRQDPGQGLRLIYYSQIVNDFQKGDIAEGYSVSREKKESFPLTVTSAQKNPTAFYLCASSEAGTGDNEQFFGPGTRLTVL.

A note on this clonotype: A much more abundant neighbour one base away suggests this may be a read error. J is TRBJ2-3 and V is TRBV4-1; 8 positions agree with TRBD2. CDR3 size: 14 residues. Looked up from germline, CDR1 is MGHRA and CDR2 is YSYEKL. The CDR3 DNA sequence: TGCGCCAGCGGCCAATCAGCGGGAGCAGATACGCAGTATTTT. Protein: CASGQSAGADTQYF.

Note on this clonotype: The junction shows a germline mismatch at one end, possibly a read error. The gene calls are TRBV29-1 and TRBJ2-1; possible D gene TRBD2, 5 bases. Germline CDR1 reads SQVTM; CDR2 reads ANQGSEA. The CDR3 is 14 amino acids. The CDR3 loop is CSVRSGGSYNERFF. The CDR3 nucleotides are TGCAGCGTCCGGAGCGGTGGGTCCTACAATGAGCGGTTCTTC.

J is TRBJ1-5 and V is TRBV6-2 or TRBV6-3; D may be TRBD1 (5 bases). Between the trimmed V and J ends, which lost 6 bases and 0 bases, there was a span of 15 bases. The germline V gene encodes CDR1 MNHEY and CDR2 SVGEGT. The CDR3 covers 16 residues. The CDR3 DNA reads as TGTGCCAGCAGAAAGGGGAGCCTCAATAGCAATCAGCCCCAGCATTTT. This codes for CASRKGSLNSNQPQHF.

This clonotype was seen repeatedly, ten times or more. The V gene is TRBV15, the J gene TRBJ1-5; D is unresolved. The CDR3 has 15 amino acids. Germline CDR1 and CDR2: LNHNV and YYDKDF (reference sequence). Trimming removed 0 bases at V and 4 bases at J, with 10 bases between. The CDR3 loop reads CATSRDRGRNQPQHF. The DNA of the CDR3 is TGTGCCACCAGCAGAGATCGGGGAAGGAATCAGCCCCAGCATTTT.